This T cell receptor beta chain was sequenced for a study of blood T cell repertoires in COVID-19. Overall study: The United States, Italy and Spain supplied acute and convalescent COVID-19 samples.

CDR1 MNHEY and CDR2 SMNVEV come from the germline V gene (reference sequence). The ends were cut back, 8 bases at V and 3 bases at J, with 5 bases in the middle. This CDR3 is built from 10 residues. The data were produced by immunoSEQ multiplex PCR, yet TCRdb's version contains in-frame clones alone and is incomplete. The table includes roughly 80,000 clones, less than 90% detected once. What was sequenced was peripheral blood. V is TRBV27 and J is TRBJ2-7; no firm D call. The source is a human donor in a cohort sampled during active COVID-19. For the CDR3, the DNA is TGTGCCAGCGGAGACTACGAGCAGTACTTC. This translates into CASGDYEQYF.